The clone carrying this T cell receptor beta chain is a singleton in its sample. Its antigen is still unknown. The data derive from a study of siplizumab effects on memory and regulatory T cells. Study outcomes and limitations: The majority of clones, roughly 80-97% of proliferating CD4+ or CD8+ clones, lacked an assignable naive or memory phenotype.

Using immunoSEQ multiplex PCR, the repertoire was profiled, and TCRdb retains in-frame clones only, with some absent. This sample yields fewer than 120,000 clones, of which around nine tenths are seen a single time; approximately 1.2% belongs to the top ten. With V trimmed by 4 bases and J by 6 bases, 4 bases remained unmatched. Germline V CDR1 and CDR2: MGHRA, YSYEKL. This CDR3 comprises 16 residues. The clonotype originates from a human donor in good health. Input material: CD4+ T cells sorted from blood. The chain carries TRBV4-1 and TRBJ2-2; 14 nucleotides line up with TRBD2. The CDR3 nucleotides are TGCGCCAGCAGCCCGGGACTAGCGGGAGTGGCCGGGGAGCTGTTTTTT. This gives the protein CASSPGLAGVAGELFF.